The 32 T cell receptor beta chains presented below share a single source sample, sequenced in a study. TCRdb itself ran the 5' RACE reads through MiXCR, one entry per CDR3 protein. Altogether 45,000 to 55,000 distinct CDR3 sequences are present, around 25% being singletons, with the ten largest covering roughly 3.1%. The sequencing input was tumor-infiltrating naive CD4+ T cells sorted from the breast tumor. Sample subset: naive CD4+ T cells, CD4+CD45RA+CD25-. Source of these receptors: a female donor with breast cancer.

The chain carries TRBV7-2 and TRBJ2-4; no clear D gene. The length of the CDR3 is 13 residues. Germline CDR1 SGHTA, CDR2 FQGNSA. With 5 bases removed from V and 8 bases from J, the gap between germline ends came to 13 bases. CDR3 in DNA: TGTGCCAGCAGCCCCTCTAGTAGATACATTCAGTACTTC. It encodes CASSPSSRYIQYF.

This clonotype occurred a few times. The rearrangement links TRBV7-9 to TRBJ2-1, with D possibly TRBD1 on 6 matching bases. The ends were cut back, 2 bases at V and 4 bases at J, with 12 bases in the middle. CDR3 length: 15 residues. Germline lookup yields CDR1 SEHNR and CDR2 FQNEAQ (reference sequence). CDR3 coding DNA: TGTGCCAGCAGCTTACAGCCAGGGACATACAATGAGCAGTTCTTC. Encoded protein: CASSLQPGTYNEQFF. The variable domain in full, with the rest retrieved from reference TRBV7-9 and TRBJ2-1, is DTGVSQNPRHKITKRGQNVTFRCDPISEHNRLYWYRQTLGQGPEFLTYFQNEAQLEKSRLLSDRFSAERPKGSFSTLEIQRTEQGDSAMYLCASSLQPGTYNEQFFGPGTRLTVL.

The CDR3: CSPRQGLTEAFF. For the CDR3, the DNA is TGCAGTCCGCGACAGGGACTAACTGAAGCTTTCTTT. This chain uses TRBV20-1 with TRBJ1-1; 7 nucleotides match TRBD1. The CDR3 is 12 amino acids. The germline CDR1 and CDR2 sequences are DFQATT and SNEGSKA (reference sequence). The trim removed 8 bases at V and 5 bases at J, leaving 8 bases unmatched.

The J gene is TRBJ2-1, the V gene TRBV28; no clear D gene. This CDR3 region has 13 residues. Germline CDR1 is MDHEN and CDR2 is SYDVKM. Trimming shortened V by 5 bases and J by 10 bases, and 15 bases separated the two germline ends. This chain's CDR3 is CASSTPQIMEQFF. The CDR3 bases are TGTGCCAGCAGTACGCCACAGATCATGGAGCAGTTCTTC.

This clonotype was counted at least ten times. The chain links TRBV7-9 to TRBJ2-3; D may be TRBD2 (5 bases). With 5 bases removed from V and 4 bases from J, the gap between germline ends came to 10 bases. Germline CDR1 reads SEHNR; CDR2 reads FQNEAQ (reference sequence). The CDR3 consists of 13 residues. CDR3 amino acids: CASSPKRADTQYF. For the CDR3, the DNA is TGTGCCAGCAGCCCAAAGAGGGCAGATACGCAGTATTTT.

The CDR3 DNA reads TGTGCCAGCAGTCTGGCACAGGGCTATGGCTACACCTTC. It yields the protein CASSLAQGYGYTF. The V gene is TRBV6-5, the J gene TRBJ1-2; D may be TRBD1 (6 bases). Germline V gene data show CDR1 as MNHEY and CDR2 as SVGAGI. CDR3 length: 13 amino acids. V was shortened by 5 bases and J by 4 bases, with 11 bases between the two germline ends.

The V and J genes are TRBV20-1 and TRBJ2-3, with 8 bases matching TRBD2. CDR1 and CDR2 from the germline V gene are DFQATT and SNEGSKA (reference sequence). V lost 1 base and J lost 1; bases outside the gene matches: 4. This CDR3 contains 15 residues. CDR3 sequence: CSARGPAGGTDTQYF. Written as DNA, the CDR3 is TGCAGTGCTAGAGGCCCAGCGGGGGGCACAGATACGCAGTATTTT.

The chain recombines TRBV24-1 with TRBJ2-2; 9 nucleotides match TRBD1. The V segment lost 1 base and the J segment 5 bases; nucleotides outside the gene matches: 10. CDR3 length equals 18 residues. Per the germline V gene, CDR1 is KGHDR and CDR2 is SFDVKD. In DNA form, the CDR3 reads TGTGCCACCAGTGATTTAAGATCGGGACAGGGAATGACCGGGGAGCTGTTTTTT. It yields the protein CATSDLRSGQGMTGELFF.

The V gene is TRBV11-2, the J gene TRBJ1-1; tentatively, D is TRBD1 (6 bases). In germline, CDR1 is SGHAT, CDR2 FQNNGV. The CDR3 runs 14 residues. V gave up 8 bases and J gave up 0 bases, with 13 bases separating them. CDR3 in DNA: TGTGCCAGCGGATTAACAGGGCTGAACACTGAAGCTTTCTTT. The encoded protein is CASGLTGLNTEAFF.

In this sample, this clonotype is medium-sized. J is TRBJ2-3 and V is TRBV5-1, with a possible D match to TRBD2 (5 bases). Germline V gene lookup returns CDR1 SGHRS and CDR2 YFSETQ. Trimming shortened V by 3 bases and J by 0 bases, and 8 bases separated the two germline ends. The CDR3 covers 14 residues. The CDR3 reads CASSSWTSTDTQYF. CDR3 DNA sequence: TGCGCCAGCAGCTCCTGGACTAGCACAGATACGCAGTATTTT.

V and J are TRBV5-8 and TRBJ1-2; 7 bases fit TRBD1. The CDR3 covers 18 residues. The ends lost 0 bases at V and 7 bases at J; junction bases unmatched: 18. Germline assignment: CDR1 SGHTS and CDR2 YDEGEE. CDR3 sequence (DNA): TGTGCCAGCAGCTTGGAAGGAAGTTACGGCAGGGGGGTTTCTGGCTACACCTTC. Amino acid sequence: CASSLEGSYGRGVSGYTF.

The chain has TRBV7-8 and TRBJ2-5; D perhaps matches TRBD1 (5 bases). With 0 bases removed from V and 5 bases from J, the gap between germline ends came to 13 bases. This CDR3 comprises 15 residues. Germline CDR1 is SGHVS and CDR2 is FQNEAQ. CDR3 sequence reads: CASSLAFTGAETQYF. The CDR3 region has the DNA TGTGCCAGCAGCTTAGCGTTTACAGGAGCGGAGACCCAGTACTTC.

This clonotype was found a few times. J is TRBJ1-2 and V is TRBV2; 7 positions agree with TRBD1. The CDR3 has 15 residues. Germline values: CDR1 SNHLY, CDR2 FYNNEI. V lost 4 bases, J lost 0 bases, and 5 bases stayed unmatched. CDR3 bases: TGTGCCAGCAGTGCGGGACAGCGAGCTAACTATGGCTACACCTTC. Translation gives CASSAGQRANYGYTF.

This clonotype came up a few times. V is TRBV9 and J is TRBJ2-7, with D perhaps TRBD2 (5 bases). The ends were cut back, 4 bases at V and 5 bases at J, with 10 bases in the middle. CDR1 is SGDLS, CDR2 YYNGEE, per germline. The CDR3 consists of 12 residues. As DNA, the CDR3 is TGTGCCAGCAGCCTCGAGGGCAACGAGCAGTACTTC. This codes for CASSLEGNEQYF.

The gene calls are TRBV10-3 and TRBJ1-2; 7 nucleotides match TRBD1. Germline assignment: CDR1 ENHRY and CDR2 SYGVKD. This CDR3 has 15 amino acids. J was trimmed by 3 bases and V by 2 bases; bases with no gene match: 6. The CDR3 DNA is TGTGCCATCAGTGAGAGAGGCAGGGGGGACTATGGCTACACCTTC. This encodes CAISERGRGDYGYTF.

This sequence joins TRBV29-1 and TRBJ1-4; 7 nucleotides match TRBD1. The germline CDR1 and CDR2 sequences are SQVTM and ANQGSEA. Trimming removed 4 bases from V and 8 bases from J; junction bases left unmatched: 7. The CDR3 spans 13 residues. CDR3 amino acids: CSVVSAGGEKLFF. As DNA, the CDR3 is TGCAGCGTTGTTTCGGCAGGGGGGGAAAAACTGTTTTTT.

This clonotype was recorded once. This rearrangement joins TRBV15 to TRBJ2-1; D might be TRBD2 (5 bases). CDR3 length: 17 residues. With 1 base removed from V and 0 bases from J, the gap between germline ends came to 13 bases. CDR1 and CDR2 (germline): LNHNV, YYDKDF (reference sequence). CDR3 DNA sequence: TGTGCCACCAGCAGAGGGGTGGCGGGCGGCTCCTACAATGAGCAGTTCTTC. This sequence encodes CATSRGVAGGSYNEQFF.

V and J are TRBV7-9 and TRBJ2-3; D uncertain. The germline V gene encodes CDR1 SEHNR and CDR2 FQNEAQ (reference sequence). CDR3 length: 15 residues. The V end lost 2 bases, the J end lost 0 bases, and 9 bases lay between the germline ends. The CDR3 reads CASSLRVDSTDTQYF. DNA for the CDR3: TGTGCCAGCAGCTTAAGGGTCGATAGCACAGATACGCAGTATTTT.

In its sample, this clonotype was seen many times. The J gene is TRBJ1-1, the V gene TRBV12-3 or TRBV12-4; 7 bases match TRBD1. The CDR3 has 13 amino acids. The junction had 12 bases not matched to a gene; V was cut back by 6 bases and J by 11 bases. This CDR3 is CASRPDRESVAFF. CDR3 nucleotide sequence: TGTGCCAGCAGACCCGACAGGGAATCTGTGGCTTTCTTT.

The V and J genes are TRBV5-6 and TRBJ2-3, with 8 bases identical to TRBD2. Trimming removed 0 bases from V and 6 bases from J; junction bases left unmatched: 6. The CDR3 sequence is 15 residues long. Germline V CDR1 and CDR2: SGHDT, YYEEEE. CDR3 DNA: TGTGCCAGCAGCTTGGAAGCGGGAGTGGTTGATACGCAGTATTTT. Translation: CASSLEAGVVDTQYF. Filled out from reference TRBV5-6 and TRBJ2-3, the complete variable domain reads DAGVTQSPTHLIKTRGQQVTLRCSPKSGHDTVSWYQQALGQGPQFIFQYYEEEERQRGNFPDRFSGHQFPNYSSELNVNALLLGDSALYLCASSLEAGVVDTQYFGPGTRLTVL.

This clonotype has at least ten counts. In DNA form, the CDR3 reads TGTGCCAGCAGCCCGTGGACAGGGATTGCTTATGGCTACACCTTC. It specifies CASSPWTGIAYGYTF. The rearrangement uses TRBV9 and TRBJ1-2, with 8 nucleotides matching TRBD1. This CDR3 has 15 residues. From germline, CDR1 is SGDLS and CDR2 YYNGEE. V lost 4 bases and J lost 5; bases outside the gene matches: 10. Full variable domain (remainder filled in from reference TRBV9 and TRBJ1-2): DSGVTQTPKHLITATGQRVTLRCSPRSGDLSVYWYQQSLDQGLQFLIQYYNGEERAKGNILERFSAQQFPDLHSELNLSSLELGDSALYFCASSPWTGIAYGYTFGSGTRLTVV.

This clonotype was counted between two and nine times. The chain joins TRBV20-1 to TRBJ1-2, with D perhaps TRBD1 (6 bases). The CDR3 is 15 residues long. Trimming took off 0 bases at V and 2 bases at J, with 13 bases between the two ends. CDR1 and CDR2 (germline): DFQATT, SNEGSKA (reference sequence). The DNA for the CDR3 is TGCAGTGCTAGAGACCGAACACAGGGAAACTATGGCTACACCTTC. Translation: CSARDRTQGNYGYTF.

The chain uses TRBV7-9 and TRBJ1-1; 10 positions agree with TRBD1. CDR1 SEHNR and CDR2 FQNEAQ come from the germline V gene (reference sequence). The CDR3 loop spans 13 amino acids. The trim removed 5 bases at V and 11 bases at J, leaving 8 bases unmatched. The CDR3 DNA reads TGTGCCAGCAGCCCCCGACAGGGGGCGCGGGCTTTCTTT. Encoded protein: CASSPRQGARAFF. The complete variable domain, with remaining parts taken from reference TRBV7-9 and TRBJ1-1, reads DTGVSQNPRHKITKRGQNVTFRCDPISEHNRLYWYRQTLGQGPEFLTYFQNEAQLEKSRLLSDRFSAERPKGSFSTLEIQRTEQGDSAMYLCASSPRQGARAFFGQGTRLTVV.

The chain couples TRBV4-1 to TRBJ1-5; 7 bases are shared with TRBD1. The junction had 5 bases not matched to a gene; V was cut back by 1 base and J by 2 bases. CDR1 and CDR2 (germline): MGHRA, YSYEKL. The CDR3 runs to 16 residues. The CDR3 nucleotides read TGCGCCAGCAGCCAAGGACAGGGAGATCGCAATCAGCCCCAGCATTTT. Its protein is CASSQGQGDRNQPQHF.

This clonotype was counted only a few times. The chain links TRBV20-1 to TRBJ1-5; 7 nucleotides agree with TRBD1. CDR3 length: 14 amino acids. The V gene's germline CDR1 is DFQATT and CDR2 SNEGSKA (reference sequence). V trimming: 3 bases; J trimming: 5 bases; junction bases outside the gene matches: 7. This CDR3 reads CSARDRTSHQPQHF. CDR3 in DNA: TGCAGTGCTAGGGACAGGACCTCACATCAGCCCCAGCATTTT.

This chain links TRBV5-1 with TRBJ1-3; D gene uncertain. Germline V gene lookup returns CDR1 SGHRS and CDR2 YFSETQ. CDR3 length: 16 residues. Trimming shortened V by 1 base and J by 0 bases, and 11 bases separated the two germline ends. The CDR3 region is CASSLSLAGSGNTIYF. CDR3 nucleotide sequence: TGCGCCAGCAGCTTGAGTTTGGCGGGCTCTGGAAACACCATATATTTT.

This clonotype was recorded a few times. The chain employs TRBV10-3 and TRBJ1-2; D unresolved. Between the trimmed V and J ends, which lost 3 bases and 0 bases, there was a span of 8 bases. The CDR3 is 14 residues long. CDR1 is ENHRY, CDR2 SYGVKD, per germline. The CDR3 sequence is CAISERGANYGYTF. The CDR3 nucleotides read TGTGCCATCAGTGAAAGAGGAGCTAACTATGGCTACACCTTC.

This chain joins TRBV21-1 and TRBJ1-1; the D call TRBD1 from the table was never checked on the DNA. TRBV21-1 is a recognized pseudogene. The CDR3 is 20 amino acids. The CDR3 loop reads CASSKGPKGHTCSMNTEAFF. In nucleotides, the CDR3 is TGTGCCAGCAGCAAAGGCCCTAAGGGACACACATGTTCCATGAACACTGAAGCTTTCTTT.

This clonotype was observed at least ten times. Here the CDR3 DNA reads TGCGCCAGCAGCGCCCGGTTTGACAGGATGAACACTGAAGCTTTCTTT. Its translation: CASSARFDRMNTEAFF. The chain employs TRBV5-1 and TRBJ1-1, with a tentative D call TRBD1 (6 bases). Trimming shortened V by 4 bases and J by 0 bases, and 16 bases separated the two germline ends. The germline CDR1 and CDR2 sequences are SGHRS and YFSETQ. This CDR3 comprises 16 residues. Filled out from reference TRBV5-1 and TRBJ1-1, the complete variable domain reads KAGVTQTPRYLIKTRGQQVTLSCSPISGHRSVSWYQQTPGQGLQFLFEYFSETQRNKGNFPGRFSGRQFSNSRSEMNVSTLELGDSALYLCASSARFDRMNTEAFFGQGTRLTVV.

The chain combines TRBV12-3 or TRBV12-4 with TRBJ1-5; maybe TRBD1 (5 bases). V lost 3 bases, J lost 1 base, and 16 bases lay in between. The CDR3 length is 17 residues. CDR3 amino acids: CASSLLGGGKSNQPQHF. For the CDR3, the DNA is TGTGCCAGCAGTTTGTTGGGGGGGGGGAAGAGCAATCAGCCCCAGCATTTT.

A word on this clonotype: Its ends do not fully match the called genes, so a read error is possible. The chain combines TRBV7-9 with TRBJ2-1; 10 nucleotides match TRBD2. This CDR3 is built from 14 residues. Germline lookup yields CDR1 SEHNR and CDR2 FQNEAQ (reference sequence). CDR3 region: CASSLLAGVSEQCF. The CDR3 DNA is TGTGCCAGCAGCTTACTAGCGGGAGTTAGTGAGCAGTGCTTC.

The sample holds a few counts of this clonotype. V usage is TRBV5-1 and J usage is TRBJ1-1; no clear D. V lost 4 bases and J lost 5, with 12 bases in between. The CDR3 loop spans 13 amino acids. Germline lookup yields CDR1 SGHRS and CDR2 YFSETQ. DNA for the CDR3: TGCGCCAGCAGCCGCTCCCCGGAGACTGAAGCTTTCTTT. It yields the protein CASSRSPETEAFF.